What follows describes a single TCR beta chain. The data derive from a study of blood T cell repertoires in COVID-19. Across the study: Samples of COVID-19 (acute and convalescent) were obtained from the United States, Italy and Spain. Nucleic acid was either cDNA or gDNA, and it came from T cells, B-cell-depleted T cells, or PBMCs.

The V end lost 3 bases, the J end lost 11 bases, and 14 bases lay between the germline ends. The CDR3 consists of 13 residues. Germline CDR1 is SGHAT and CDR2 is FQNNGV. Study processing details: Amplification with reference gene primers provided the estimates of nucleated cell counts. Only in-frame clones appear in the TCRdb table, and some are missing; sequencing was by immunoSEQ multiplex PCR. D and trimming were read from the DNA, whereas the V and J calls and clone size are those reported in that table. The profile covers tens of thousands of clones, with more than 80% appearing a single time and approximately 6.8% taken by the ten largest.

The chain is built from TRBV11-2 and TRBJ2-1, with no clear D. The specimen was peripheral blood. This clonotype was sampled from a woman older than 75 with active COVID-19. CDR3 protein: CASSFETSTQQFF. In DNA, the CDR3 is TGTGCCAGCAGCTTCGAGACATCGACCCAGCAGTTCTTC.